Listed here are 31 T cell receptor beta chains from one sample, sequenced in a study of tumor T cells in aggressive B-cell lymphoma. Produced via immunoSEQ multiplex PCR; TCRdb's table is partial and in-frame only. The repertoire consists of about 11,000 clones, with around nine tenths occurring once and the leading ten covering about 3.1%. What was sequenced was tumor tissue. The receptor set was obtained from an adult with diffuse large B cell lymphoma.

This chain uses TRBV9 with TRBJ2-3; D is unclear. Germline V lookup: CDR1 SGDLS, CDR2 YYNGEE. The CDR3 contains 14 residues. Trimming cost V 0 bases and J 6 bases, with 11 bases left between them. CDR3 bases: TGTGCCAGCAGCGTAGATCTAGTGGGTGATACGCAGTATTTT. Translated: CASSVDLVGDTQYF.

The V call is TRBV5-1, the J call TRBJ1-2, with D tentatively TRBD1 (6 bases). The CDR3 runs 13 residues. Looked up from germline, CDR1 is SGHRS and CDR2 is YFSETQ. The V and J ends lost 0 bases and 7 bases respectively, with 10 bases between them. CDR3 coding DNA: TGCGCCAGCAGCTTGGGGGGGCGGCGTGGCTACACCTTC. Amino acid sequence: CASSLGGRRGYTF.

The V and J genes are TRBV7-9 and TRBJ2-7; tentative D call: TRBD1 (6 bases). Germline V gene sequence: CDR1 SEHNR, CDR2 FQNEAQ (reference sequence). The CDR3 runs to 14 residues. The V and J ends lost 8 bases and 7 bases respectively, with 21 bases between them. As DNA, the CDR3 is TGTGCCAGCCTCTCCGGGACATCAACTAGAGAGCAGTACTTC. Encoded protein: CASLSGTSTREQYF.

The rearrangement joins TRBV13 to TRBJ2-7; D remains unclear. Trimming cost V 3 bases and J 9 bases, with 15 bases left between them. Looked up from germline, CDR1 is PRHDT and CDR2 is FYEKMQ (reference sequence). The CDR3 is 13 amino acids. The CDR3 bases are TGTGCCAGCAGCTTCCGCCGGAGTGAGGTGCAGTACTTC. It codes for CASSFRRSEVQYF. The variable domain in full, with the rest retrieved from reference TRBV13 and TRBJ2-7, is AAGVIQSPRHLIKEKRETATLKCYPIPRHDTVYWYQQGPGQDPQFLISFYEKMQSDKGSIPDRFSAQQFSDYHSELNMSSLELGDSALYFCASSFRRSEVQYFGPGTRLTVT.

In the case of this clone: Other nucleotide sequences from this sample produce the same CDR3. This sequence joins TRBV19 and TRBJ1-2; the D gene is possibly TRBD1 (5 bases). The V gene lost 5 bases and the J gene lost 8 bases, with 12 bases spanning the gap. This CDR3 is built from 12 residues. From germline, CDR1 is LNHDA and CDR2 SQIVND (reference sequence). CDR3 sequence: CASSAQAGGYTF. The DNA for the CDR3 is TGTGCCAGTAGTGCCCAGGCAGGGGGCTACACCTTC. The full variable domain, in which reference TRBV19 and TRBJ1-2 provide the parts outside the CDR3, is DGGITQSPKYLFRKEGQNVTLSCEQNLNHDAMYWYRQDPGQGLRLIYYSQIVNDFQKGDIAEGYSVSREKKESFPLTVTSAQKNPTAFYLCASSAQAGGYTFGSGTRLTVV.

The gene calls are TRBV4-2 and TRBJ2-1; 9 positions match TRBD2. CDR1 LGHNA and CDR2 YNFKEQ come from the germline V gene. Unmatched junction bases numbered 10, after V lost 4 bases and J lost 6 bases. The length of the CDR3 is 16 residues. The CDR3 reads CASSPDAGGNFNEQFF. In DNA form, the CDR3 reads TGTGCCAGCAGCCCGGACGCGGGAGGGAATTTCAATGAGCAGTTCTTC.

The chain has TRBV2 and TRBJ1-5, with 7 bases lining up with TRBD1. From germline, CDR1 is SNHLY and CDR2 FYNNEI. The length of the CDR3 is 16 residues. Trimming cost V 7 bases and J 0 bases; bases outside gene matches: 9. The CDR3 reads CASKSDRTYSNQPQHF. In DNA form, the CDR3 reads TGTGCCAGCAAGTCGGACAGGACTTATAGCAATCAGCCCCAGCATTTT.

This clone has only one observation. Here the CDR3 reads CASSSPRGSGSYTGELFF. CDR3 in DNA: TGTGCCAGCAGTTCCCCTAGGGGTAGCGGGAGTTACACCGGGGAGCTGTTTTTT. This chain links TRBV27 with TRBJ2-2; 9 positions match TRBD2. This CDR3 is 18 amino acids long. Germline V gene sequence: CDR1 MNHEY, CDR2 SMNVEV (reference sequence). V lost 4 bases and J lost 3; bases outside the gene matches: 12.

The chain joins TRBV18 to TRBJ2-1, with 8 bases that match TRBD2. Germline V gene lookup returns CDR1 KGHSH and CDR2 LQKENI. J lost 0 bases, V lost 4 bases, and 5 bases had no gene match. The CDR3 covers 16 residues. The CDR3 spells CASSHGLAGSYNEQFF. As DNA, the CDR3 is TGTGCCAGCTCACATGGACTAGCCGGCTCCTACAATGAGCAGTTCTTC.

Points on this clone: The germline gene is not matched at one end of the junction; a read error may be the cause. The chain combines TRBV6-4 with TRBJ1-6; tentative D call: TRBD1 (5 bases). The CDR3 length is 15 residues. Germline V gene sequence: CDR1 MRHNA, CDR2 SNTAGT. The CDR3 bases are TGTGCCAGCAGTGACCTGGACAACCTTAATTTACCCCTCCACTTT. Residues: CASSDLDNLNLPLHF.

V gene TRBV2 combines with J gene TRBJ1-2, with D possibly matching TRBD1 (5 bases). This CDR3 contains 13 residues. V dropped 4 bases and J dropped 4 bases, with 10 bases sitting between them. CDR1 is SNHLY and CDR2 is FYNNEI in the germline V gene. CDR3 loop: CASSGTTVYGYTF. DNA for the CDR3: TGTGCCAGCAGTGGAACGACAGTCTATGGCTACACCTTC.

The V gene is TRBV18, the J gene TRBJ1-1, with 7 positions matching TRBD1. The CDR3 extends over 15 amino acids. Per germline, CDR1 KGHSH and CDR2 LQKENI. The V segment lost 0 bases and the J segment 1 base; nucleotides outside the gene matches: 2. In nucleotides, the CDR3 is TGTGCCAGCTCACCACCGACAGGGTCGAACACTGAAGCTTTCTTT. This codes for CASSPPTGSNTEAFF. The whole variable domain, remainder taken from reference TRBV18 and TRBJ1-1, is NAGVMQNPRHLVRRRGQEARLRCSPMKGHSHVYWYRQLPEEGLKFMVYLQKENIIDESGMPKERFSAEFPKEGPSILRIQQVVRGDSAAYFCASSPPTGSNTEAFFGQGTRLTVV.

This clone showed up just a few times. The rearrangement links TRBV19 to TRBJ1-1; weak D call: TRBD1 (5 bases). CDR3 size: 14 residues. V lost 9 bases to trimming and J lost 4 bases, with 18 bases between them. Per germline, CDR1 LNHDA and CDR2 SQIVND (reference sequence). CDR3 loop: CASLEGAGGTEAFF. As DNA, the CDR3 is TGTGCCAGCCTCGAGGGTGCCGGGGGCACTGAAGCTTTCTTT. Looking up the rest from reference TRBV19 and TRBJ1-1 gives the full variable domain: DGGITQSPKYLFRKEGQNVTLSCEQNLNHDAMYWYRQDPGQGLRLIYYSQIVNDFQKGDIAEGYSVSREKKESFPLTVTSAQKNPTAFYLCASLEGAGGTEAFFGQGTRLTVV.

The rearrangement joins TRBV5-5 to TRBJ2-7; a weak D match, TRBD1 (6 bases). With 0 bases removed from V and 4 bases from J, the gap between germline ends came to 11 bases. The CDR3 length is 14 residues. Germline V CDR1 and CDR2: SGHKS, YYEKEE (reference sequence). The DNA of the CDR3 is TGTGCCAGCAGCTTGGGTCAGGGGTCGTACGAGCAGTACTTC. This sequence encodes CASSLGQGSYEQYF.

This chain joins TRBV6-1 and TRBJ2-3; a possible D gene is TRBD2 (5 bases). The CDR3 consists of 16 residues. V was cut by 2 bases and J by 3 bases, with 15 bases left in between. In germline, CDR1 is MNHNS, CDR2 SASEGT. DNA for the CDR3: TGTGCCAGCAGTGAAAATGGAGGAGGCACGACAGATACGCAGTATTTT. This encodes CASSENGGGTTDTQYF.

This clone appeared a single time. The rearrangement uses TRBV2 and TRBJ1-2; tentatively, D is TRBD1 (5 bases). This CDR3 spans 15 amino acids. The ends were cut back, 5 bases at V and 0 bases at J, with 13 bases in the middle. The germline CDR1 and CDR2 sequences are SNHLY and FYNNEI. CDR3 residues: CASSLEGLANYGYTF. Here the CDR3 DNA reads TGTGCCAGCAGTCTTGAGGGACTGGCTAACTATGGCTACACCTTC.

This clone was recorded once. The CDR3 reads CASSIDFDQPQHF. Written as DNA, the CDR3 is TGTGCCAGTAGTATAGATTTCGATCAGCCCCAGCATTTT. The J gene is TRBJ1-5, the V gene TRBV19; D ambiguous. CDR1 is LNHDA and CDR2 is SQIVND in the germline V gene (reference sequence). The CDR3 loop spans 13 amino acids. Deletions cut 0 bases from V and 5 bases from J, with 5 bases between.

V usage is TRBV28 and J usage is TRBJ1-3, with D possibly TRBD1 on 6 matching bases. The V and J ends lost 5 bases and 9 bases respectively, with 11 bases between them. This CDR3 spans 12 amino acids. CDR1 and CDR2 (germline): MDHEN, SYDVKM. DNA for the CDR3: TGTGCCAGCAGTATACAGGGCCCCACCATATATTTT. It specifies CASSIQGPTIYF.

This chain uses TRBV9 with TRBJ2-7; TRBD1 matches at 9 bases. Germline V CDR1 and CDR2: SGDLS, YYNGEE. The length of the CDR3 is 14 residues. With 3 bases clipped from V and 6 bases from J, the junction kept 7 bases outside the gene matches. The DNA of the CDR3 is TGTGCCAGCAGCGCGGGACAGGGAGGCATCGAGCAGTACTTC. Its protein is CASSAGQGGIEQYF.

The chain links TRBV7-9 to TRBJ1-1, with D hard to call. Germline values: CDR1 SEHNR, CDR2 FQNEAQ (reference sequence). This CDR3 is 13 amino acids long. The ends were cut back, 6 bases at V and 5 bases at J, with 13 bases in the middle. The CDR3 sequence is CASSQGSGTEAFF. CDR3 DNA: TGTGCCAGCAGTCAAGGGAGTGGGACTGAAGCTTTCTTT.

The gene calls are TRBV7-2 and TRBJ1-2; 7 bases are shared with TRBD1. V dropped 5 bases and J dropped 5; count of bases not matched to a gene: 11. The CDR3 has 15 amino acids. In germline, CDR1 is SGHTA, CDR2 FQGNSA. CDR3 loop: CASSPHRGAAYGYTF. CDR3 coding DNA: TGTGCCAGCAGCCCCCACAGGGGCGCAGCATATGGCTACACCTTC.

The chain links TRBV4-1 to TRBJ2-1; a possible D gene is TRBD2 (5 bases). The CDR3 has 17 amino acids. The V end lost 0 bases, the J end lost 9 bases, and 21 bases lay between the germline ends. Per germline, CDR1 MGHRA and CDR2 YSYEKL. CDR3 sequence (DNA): TGCGCCAGCAGCCAAGAATCTGGATTGACTAAGTGGGGTGAGCAGTTCTTC. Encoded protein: CASSQESGLTKWGEQFF.

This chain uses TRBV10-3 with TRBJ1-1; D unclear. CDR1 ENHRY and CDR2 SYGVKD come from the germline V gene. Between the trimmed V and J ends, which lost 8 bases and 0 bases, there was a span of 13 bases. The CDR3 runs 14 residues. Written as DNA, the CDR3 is TGTGCCATCGGAGCGTCACTAATGAACACTGAAGCTTTCTTT. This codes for CAIGASLMNTEAFF.

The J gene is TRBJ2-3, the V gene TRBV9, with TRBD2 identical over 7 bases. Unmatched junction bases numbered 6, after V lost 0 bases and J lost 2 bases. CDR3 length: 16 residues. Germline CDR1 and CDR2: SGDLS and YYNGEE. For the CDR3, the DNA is TGTGCCAGCAGCGTAGGTGGACTAGTCCACACAGATACGCAGTATTTT. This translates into CASSVGGLVHTDTQYF. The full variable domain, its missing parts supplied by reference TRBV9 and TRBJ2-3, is DSGVTQTPKHLITATGQRVTLRCSPRSGDLSVYWYQQSLDQGLQFLIQYYNGEERAKGNILERFSAQQFPDLHSELNLSSLELGDSALYFCASSVGGLVHTDTQYFGPGTRLTVL.

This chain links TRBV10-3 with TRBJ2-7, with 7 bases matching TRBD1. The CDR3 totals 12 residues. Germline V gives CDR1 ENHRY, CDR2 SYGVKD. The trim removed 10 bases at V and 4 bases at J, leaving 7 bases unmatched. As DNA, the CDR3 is TGTGCCACGACAGGGTTGGCGTACGAGCAGTACTTC. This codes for CATTGLAYEQYF.

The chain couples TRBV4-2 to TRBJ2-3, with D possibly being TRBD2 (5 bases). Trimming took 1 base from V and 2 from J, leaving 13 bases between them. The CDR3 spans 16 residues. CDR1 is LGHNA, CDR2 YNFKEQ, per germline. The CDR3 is CASSQVTGSNTDTQYF. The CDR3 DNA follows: TGTGCCAGCAGCCAAGTAACGGGGAGTAACACAGATACGCAGTATTTT.

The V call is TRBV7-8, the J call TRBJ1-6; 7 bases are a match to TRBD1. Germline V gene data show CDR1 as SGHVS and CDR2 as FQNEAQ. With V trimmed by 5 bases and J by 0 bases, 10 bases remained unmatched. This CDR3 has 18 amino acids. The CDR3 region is CASSVTLDRSSYNSPLHF. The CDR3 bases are TGTGCCAGCAGCGTCACGTTGGACAGGAGCTCCTATAATTCACCCCTCCACTTT.

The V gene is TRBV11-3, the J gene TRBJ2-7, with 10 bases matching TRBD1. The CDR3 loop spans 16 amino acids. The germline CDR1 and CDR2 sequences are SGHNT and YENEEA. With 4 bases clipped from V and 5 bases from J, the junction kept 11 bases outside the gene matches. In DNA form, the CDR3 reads TGTGCCAGCAGCTCCCTGGACAGGGGGGAATACCACGAGCAGTACTTC. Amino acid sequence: CASSSLDRGEYHEQYF.

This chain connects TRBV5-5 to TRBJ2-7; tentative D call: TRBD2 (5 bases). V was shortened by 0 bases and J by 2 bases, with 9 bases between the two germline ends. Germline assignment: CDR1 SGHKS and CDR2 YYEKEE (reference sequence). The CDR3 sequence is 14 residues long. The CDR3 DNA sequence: TGTGCCAGCAGCTTGGAGCGGCAGACCTACGAGCAGTACTTC. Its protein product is CASSLERQTYEQYF. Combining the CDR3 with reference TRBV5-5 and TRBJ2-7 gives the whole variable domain DAGVTQSPTHLIKTRGQQVTLRCSPISGHKSVSWYQQVLGQGPQFIFQYYEKEERGRGNFPDRFSARQFPNYSSELNVNALLLGDSALYLCASSLERQTYEQYFGPGTRLTVT.

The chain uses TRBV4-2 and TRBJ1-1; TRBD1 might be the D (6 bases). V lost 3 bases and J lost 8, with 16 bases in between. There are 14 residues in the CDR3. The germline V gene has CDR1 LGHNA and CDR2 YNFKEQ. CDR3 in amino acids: CASSHTGSGAEAFF. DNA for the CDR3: TGTGCCAGCAGCCATACCGGGTCAGGGGCGGAAGCTTTCTTT.

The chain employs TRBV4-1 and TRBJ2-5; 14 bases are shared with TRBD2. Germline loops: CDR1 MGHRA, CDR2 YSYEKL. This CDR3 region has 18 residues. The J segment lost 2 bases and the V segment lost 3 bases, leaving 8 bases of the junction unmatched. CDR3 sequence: CASSQRTSGGFFQETQYF. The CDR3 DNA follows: TGCGCCAGCAGCCAGCGGACTAGCGGGGGGTTTTTTCAAGAGACCCAGTACTTC.